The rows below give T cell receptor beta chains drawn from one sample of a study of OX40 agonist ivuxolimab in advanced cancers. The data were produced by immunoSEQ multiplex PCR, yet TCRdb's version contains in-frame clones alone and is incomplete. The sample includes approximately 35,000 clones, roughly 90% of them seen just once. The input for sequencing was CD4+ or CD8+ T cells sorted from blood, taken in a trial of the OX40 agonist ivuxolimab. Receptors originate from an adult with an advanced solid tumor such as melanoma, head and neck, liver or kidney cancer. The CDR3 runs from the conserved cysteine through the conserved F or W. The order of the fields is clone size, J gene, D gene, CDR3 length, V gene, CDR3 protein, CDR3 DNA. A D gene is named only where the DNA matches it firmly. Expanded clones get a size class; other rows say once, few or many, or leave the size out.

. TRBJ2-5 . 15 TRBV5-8 CASSTGGTIQETQYF TGTGCCAGCAGCACCGGAGGGACAATACAAGAGACCCAGTACTTC
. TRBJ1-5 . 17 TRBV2 CASSEALGHPSNQPQHF TGTGCCAGCAGTGAAGCGCTGGGGCACCCTAGCAATCAGCCCCAGCATTTT
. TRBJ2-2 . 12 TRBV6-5 CASSHRDRELFF TGTGCCAGCAGTCACCGGGACAGGGAGCTGTTTTTT
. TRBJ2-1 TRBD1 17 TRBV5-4 CASSPDRGRNSYNEQFF TGTGCCAGCAGCCCCGACAGGGGAAGAAATTCTTACAATGAGCAGTTCTTC
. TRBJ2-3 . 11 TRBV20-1 CSPRITDTQYF TGCAGCCCTCGGATCACAGATACGCAGTATTTT
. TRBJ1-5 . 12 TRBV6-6 CASSYGNQPQHF TGTGCCAGCAGTTACGGCAATCAGCCCCAGCATTTT
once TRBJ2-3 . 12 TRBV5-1 CASSISTDTQYF TGCGCCAGCAGCATAAGCACAGATACGCAGTATTTT
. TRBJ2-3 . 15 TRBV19 CASSIWSGGTDTQYF TGTGCCAGTAGTATTTGGTCAGGGGGCACAGATACGCAGTATTTT
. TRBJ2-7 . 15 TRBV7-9 CASSLATGPSYEQYF TGTGCCAGCAGCTTAGCTACAGGACCGAGCTACGAGCAGTACTTC
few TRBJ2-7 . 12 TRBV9 CASSPEGYEQYF TGTGCCAGCAGCCCTGAGGGCTACGAGCAGTACTTC
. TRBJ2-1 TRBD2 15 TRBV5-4 CASSPGLAGNNEQFF TGTGCCAGCAGCCCGGGACTAGCGGGAAACAATGAGCAGTTCTTC
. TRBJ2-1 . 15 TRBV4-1 CASSQSRGPYNEQFF TGCGCCAGCAGCCAAAGTCGAGGACCCTACAATGAGCAGTTCTTC
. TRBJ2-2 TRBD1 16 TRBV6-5 CASSWKGQGIPGELFF TGTGCCAGCAGTTGGAAGGGACAGGGGATTCCCGGGGAGCTGTTTTTT
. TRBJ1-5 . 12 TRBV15 CATSYPGQPQHF TGTGCCACCAGCTACCCTGGTCAGCCCCAGCATTTT
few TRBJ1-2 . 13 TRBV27 CASSSYRWDGYTF TGTGCCAGCAGTTCATACAGGTGGGATGGCTACACCTTC
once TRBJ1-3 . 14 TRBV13 CASSSGLPGNTIYF TGTGCCAGCAGCTCGGGACTACCTGGAAACACCATATATTTT
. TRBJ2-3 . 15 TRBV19 CASSIDAVGTDTQYF TGTGCCAGTAGTATAGATGCGGTGGGCACAGATACGCAGTATTTT
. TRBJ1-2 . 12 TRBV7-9 CASSLKFYGYTF TGTGCCAGCAGCTTAAAGTTCTATGGCTACACCTTC
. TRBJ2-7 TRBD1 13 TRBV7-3 CASSDGTGNEQYF TGTGCCAGCAGCGACGGGACAGGGAACGAGCAGTACTTC
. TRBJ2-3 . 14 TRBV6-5 CASKTEPSTDTQYF TGTGCCAGCAAGACGGAGCCTAGCACAGATACGCAGTATTTT
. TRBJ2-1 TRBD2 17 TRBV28 CASSLRREGRYTGEQFF TGTGCCAGCAGTTTAAGGAGGGAGGGGAGGTACACGGGTGAGCAGTTCTTC
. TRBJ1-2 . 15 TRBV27 CASSLTWPDNYGYTF TGTGCCAGCAGTTTAACCTGGCCAGACAACTATGGCTACACCTTC
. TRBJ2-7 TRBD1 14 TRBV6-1 CASSRQGSSYEQYF TGTGCCAGCAGTAGACAGGGGAGCTCCTACGAGCAGTACTTC
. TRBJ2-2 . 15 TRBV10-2 CASLAWGDISGELFF TGCGCCAGCTTAGCCTGGGGCGATATATCCGGGGAGCTGTTTTTT
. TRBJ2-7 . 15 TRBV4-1 CASSQVVGGGNEQYF TGCGCCAGCAGCCAAGTCGTTGGAGGGGGCAACGAGCAGTACTTC
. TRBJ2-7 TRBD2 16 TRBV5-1 CASSLVGSGSAYEQYF TGCGCCAGCAGCTTGGTAGGTAGCGGGAGCGCCTACGAGCAGTACTTC
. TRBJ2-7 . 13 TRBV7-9 CASSPLLTYEQYF TGTGCCAGCAGCCCCCTCCTCACCTACGAGCAGTACTTC
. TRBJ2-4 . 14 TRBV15 CATSGRSGRDIQYF TGTGCCACCAGCGGACGATCGGGACGAGACATTCAGTACTTC
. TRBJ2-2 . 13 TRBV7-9 CASSSQETGELFF TGTGCCAGCAGCTCACAGGAAACCGGGGAGCTGTTTTTT
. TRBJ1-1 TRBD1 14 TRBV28 CASSRDRGLSEAFF TGTGCCAGCAGCAGGGACAGGGGGCTATCTGAAGCTTTCTTT
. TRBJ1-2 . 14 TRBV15 CATRASGGHYGYTF TGTGCCACCAGGGCATCAGGAGGGCACTATGGCTACACCTTC
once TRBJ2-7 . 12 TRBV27 CASVGASYEQYF TGTGCCTCCGTAGGGGCCTCCTACGAGCAGTACTTC
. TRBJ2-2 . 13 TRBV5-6 CASSLLGTGELFF TGTGCCAGCAGCTTACTAGGCACCGGGGAGCTGTTTTTT
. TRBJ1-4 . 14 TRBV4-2 CASSHSGSNEKLFF TGTGCCAGCAGCCATTCCGGATCTAATGAAAAACTGTTTTTT
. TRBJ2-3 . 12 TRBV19 CASSPGVYTQYF TGTGCCAGCTCCCCGGGGGTATATACGCAGTATTTT
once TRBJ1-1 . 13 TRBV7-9 CASTVISGAEAFF TGTGCCAGCACCGTAATTTCCGGGGCTGAAGCTTTCTTT
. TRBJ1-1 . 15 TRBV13 CASSLSGPGDTEAFF TGTGCCAGCAGTTTATCGGGGCCAGGGGACACTGAAGCTTTCTTT
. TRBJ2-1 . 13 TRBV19 CASSIVSTSEQFF TGTGCCAGTAGTATAGTATCCACCAGTGAGCAGTTCTTC
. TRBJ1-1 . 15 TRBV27 CASSIQSGYGTEAFF TGTGCCAGCAGTATCCAATCAGGGTATGGGACTGAAGCTTTCTTT
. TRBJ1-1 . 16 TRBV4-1 CASSPLLRGGDTEAFF TGCGCCAGCAGCCCCCTATTGCGTGGTGGTGACACTGAAGCTTTCTTT
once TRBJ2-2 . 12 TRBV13 CASSFGEGELFF TGTGCCAGCAGCTTCGGAGAGGGGGAGCTGTTTTTT
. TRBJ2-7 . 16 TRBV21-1 CASSRLRDRGQNEQYF TGTGCCAGCAGCCGACTGAGGGACAGGGGGCAAAACGAGCAGTACTTC
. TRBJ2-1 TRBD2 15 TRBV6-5 CASSNLAGVYNEQFF TGTGCCAGCAGTAACCTAGCGGGGGTCTACAATGAGCAGTTCTTC
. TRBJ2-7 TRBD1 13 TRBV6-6 CASSQRGPYEQYF TGTGCCAGCAGTCAAAGGGGGCCCTACGAGCAGTACTTC